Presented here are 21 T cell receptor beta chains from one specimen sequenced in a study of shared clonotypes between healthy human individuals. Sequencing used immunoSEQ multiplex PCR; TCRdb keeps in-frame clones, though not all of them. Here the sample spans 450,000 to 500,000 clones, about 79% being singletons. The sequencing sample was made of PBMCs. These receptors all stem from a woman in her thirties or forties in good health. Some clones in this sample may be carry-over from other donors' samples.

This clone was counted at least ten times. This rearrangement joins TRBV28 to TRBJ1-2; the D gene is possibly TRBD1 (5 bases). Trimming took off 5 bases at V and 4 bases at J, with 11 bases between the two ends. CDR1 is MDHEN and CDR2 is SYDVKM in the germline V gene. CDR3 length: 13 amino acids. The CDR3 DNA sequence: TGTGCCAGCAGTACACAGGCGAGCTATGGCTACACCTTC. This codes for CASSTQASYGYTF.

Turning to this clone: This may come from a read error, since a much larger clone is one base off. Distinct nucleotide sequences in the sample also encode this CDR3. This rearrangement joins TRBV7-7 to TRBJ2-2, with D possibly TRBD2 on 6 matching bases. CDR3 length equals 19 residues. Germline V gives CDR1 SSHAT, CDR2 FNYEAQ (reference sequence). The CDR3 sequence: CASSLVPVSGGSGTGELFF. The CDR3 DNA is TGTGCTAGCAGCTTAGTTCCGGTTAGCGGCGGATCGGGCACCGGGGAGCTGTTTTTC.

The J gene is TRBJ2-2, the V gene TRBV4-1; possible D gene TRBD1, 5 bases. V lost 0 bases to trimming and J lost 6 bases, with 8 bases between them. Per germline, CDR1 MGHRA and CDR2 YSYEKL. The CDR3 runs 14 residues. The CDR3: CASSQEDIPGELFF. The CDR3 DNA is TGCGCCAGCAGCCAAGAGGACATCCCCGGGGAGCTGTTTTTT.

In nucleotides, the CDR3 is TGTGCCAGCAGCTTAAATCCAGCGGGAGCATCAGATACGCAGTATTTT. Translating gives CASSLNPAGASDTQYF. The chain combines TRBV7-3 with TRBJ2-3, with 8 nucleotides matching TRBD2. With 1 base clipped from V and 4 bases from J, the junction kept 7 bases outside the gene matches. CDR1 and CDR2 (germline): SGHTA, FQGTGA. The CDR3 runs to 16 residues.

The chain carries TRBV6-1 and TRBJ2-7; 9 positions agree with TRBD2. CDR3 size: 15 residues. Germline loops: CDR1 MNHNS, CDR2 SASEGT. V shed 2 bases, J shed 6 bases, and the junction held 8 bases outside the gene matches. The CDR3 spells CASSERPAGGSEQYF. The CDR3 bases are TGTGCCAGCAGTGAAAGGCCAGCGGGAGGCTCCGAGCAGTACTTC.

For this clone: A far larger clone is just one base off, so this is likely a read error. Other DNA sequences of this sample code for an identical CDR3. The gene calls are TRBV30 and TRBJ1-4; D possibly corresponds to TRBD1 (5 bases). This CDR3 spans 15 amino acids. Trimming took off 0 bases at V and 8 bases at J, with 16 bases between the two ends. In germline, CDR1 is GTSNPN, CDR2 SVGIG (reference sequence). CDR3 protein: CAWSVLRARGEKLFF. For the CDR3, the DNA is TGTGCCTGGAGTGTACTCAGGGCTAGGGGCGAAAAACTGTTTTTT.

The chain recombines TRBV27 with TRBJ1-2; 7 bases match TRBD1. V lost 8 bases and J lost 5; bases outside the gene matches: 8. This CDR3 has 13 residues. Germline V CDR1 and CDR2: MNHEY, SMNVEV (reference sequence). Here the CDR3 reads CASSYRGRYGYTF. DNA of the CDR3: TGTGCCAGCTCCTACAGGGGAAGGTATGGCTACACCTTC.

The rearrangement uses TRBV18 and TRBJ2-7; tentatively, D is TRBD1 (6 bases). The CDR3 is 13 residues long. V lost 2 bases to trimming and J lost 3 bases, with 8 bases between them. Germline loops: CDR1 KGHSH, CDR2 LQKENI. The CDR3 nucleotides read TGTGCCAGCTCACCATACAGGGACTACGAGCAGTACTTC. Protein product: CASSPYRDYEQYF.

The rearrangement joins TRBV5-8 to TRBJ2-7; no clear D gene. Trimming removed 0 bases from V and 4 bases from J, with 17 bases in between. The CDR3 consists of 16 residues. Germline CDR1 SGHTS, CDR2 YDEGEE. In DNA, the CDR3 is TGTGCCAGCAGCTTGGCCACCGGAAACGTTCGGTACGAGCAGTACTTC. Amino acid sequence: CASSLATGNVRYEQYF.

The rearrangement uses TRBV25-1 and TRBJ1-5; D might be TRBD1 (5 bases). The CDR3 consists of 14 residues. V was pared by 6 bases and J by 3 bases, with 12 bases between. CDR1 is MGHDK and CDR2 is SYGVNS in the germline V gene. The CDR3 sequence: CASSPGGSNQPQHF. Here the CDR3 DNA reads TGTGCCAGCAGCCCCGGGGGGTCCAATCAGCCCCAGCATTTT.

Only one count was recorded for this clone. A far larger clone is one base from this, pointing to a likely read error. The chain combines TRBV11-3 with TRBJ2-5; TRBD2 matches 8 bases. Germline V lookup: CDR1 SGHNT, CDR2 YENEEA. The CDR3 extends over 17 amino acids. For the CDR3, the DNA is TGTGCCAGCAGCTCTAGCGGCACGGGAGGGCTGGAAGAGACCCGGTACTTC. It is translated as CASSSSGTGGLEETRYF.

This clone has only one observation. The CDR3 region has the DNA TGCGCCAGCAGCCCGGGCGCGGCAGGGGGATCCTCTGGGGCCAACGTCCTGACTTTC. Translation gives CASSPGAAGGSSGANVLTF. The chain joins TRBV5-1 to TRBJ2-6; TRBD1 agrees at 7 bases. J was trimmed by 0 bases and V by 4 bases; bases with no gene match: 13. Per germline, CDR1 SGHRS and CDR2 YFSETQ. This CDR3 has 19 amino acids.

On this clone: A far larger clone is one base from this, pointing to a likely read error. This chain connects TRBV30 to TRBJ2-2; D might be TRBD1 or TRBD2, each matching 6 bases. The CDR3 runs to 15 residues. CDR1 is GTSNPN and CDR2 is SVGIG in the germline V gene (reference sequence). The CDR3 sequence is CAWRSAGEDTGELVF. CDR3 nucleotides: TGTGCCTGGAGGAGTGCAGGGGAGGATACCGGGGAGCTGGTTTTT.

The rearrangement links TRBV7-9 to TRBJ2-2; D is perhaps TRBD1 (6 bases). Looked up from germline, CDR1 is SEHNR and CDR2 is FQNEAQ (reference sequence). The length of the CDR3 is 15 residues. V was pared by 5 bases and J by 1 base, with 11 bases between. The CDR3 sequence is CASSDRLVNTGELFF. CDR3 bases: TGTGCCAGCAGCGACAGGCTGGTGAACACCGGGGAGCTGTTTTTT. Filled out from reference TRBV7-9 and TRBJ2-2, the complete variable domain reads DTGVSQNPRHKITKRGQNVTFRCDPISEHNRLYWYRQTLGQGPEFLTYFQNEAQLEKSRLLSDRFSAERPKGSFSTLEIQRTEQGDSAMYLCASSDRLVNTGELFFGEGSRLTVL.

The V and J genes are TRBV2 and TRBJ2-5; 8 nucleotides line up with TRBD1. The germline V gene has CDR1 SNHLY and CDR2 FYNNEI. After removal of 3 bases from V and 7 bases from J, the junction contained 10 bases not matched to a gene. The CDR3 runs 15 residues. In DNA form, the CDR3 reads TGTGCCAGCAGTGATGCGACAGGGGTCGCGCGGACCCAGTACTTC. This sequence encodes CASSDATGVARTQYF.

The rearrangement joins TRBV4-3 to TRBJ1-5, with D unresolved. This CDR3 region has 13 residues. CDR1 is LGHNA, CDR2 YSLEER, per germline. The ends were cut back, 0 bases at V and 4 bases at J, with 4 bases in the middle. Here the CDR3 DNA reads TGCGCCAGCAGCCAAGACCCGAATCAGCCCCAGCATTTT. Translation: CASSQDPNQPQHF.

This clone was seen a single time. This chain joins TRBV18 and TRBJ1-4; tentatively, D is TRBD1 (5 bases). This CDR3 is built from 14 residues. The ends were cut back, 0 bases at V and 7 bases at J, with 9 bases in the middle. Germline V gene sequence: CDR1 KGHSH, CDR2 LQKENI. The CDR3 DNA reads TGTGCCAGCTCACCACCGGGGGTGCGTGAAAAACTGTTTTTT. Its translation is CASSPPGVREKLFF.

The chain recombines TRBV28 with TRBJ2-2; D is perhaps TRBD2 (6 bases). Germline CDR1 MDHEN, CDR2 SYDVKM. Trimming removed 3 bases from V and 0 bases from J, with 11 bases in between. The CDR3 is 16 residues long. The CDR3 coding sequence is TGTGCCAGCAGTTTCTTAGCGGATACGAACACCGGGGAGCTGTTTTTT. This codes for CASSFLADTNTGELFF.

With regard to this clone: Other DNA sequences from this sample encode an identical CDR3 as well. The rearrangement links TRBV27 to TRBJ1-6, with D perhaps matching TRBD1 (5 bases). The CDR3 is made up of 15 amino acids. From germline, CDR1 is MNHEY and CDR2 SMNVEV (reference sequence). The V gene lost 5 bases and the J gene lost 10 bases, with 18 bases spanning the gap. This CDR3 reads CASSPQVGIGSPLHF. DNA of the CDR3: TGTGCCAGCAGTCCACAGGTAGGGATCGGGTCACCCCTCCACTTT.

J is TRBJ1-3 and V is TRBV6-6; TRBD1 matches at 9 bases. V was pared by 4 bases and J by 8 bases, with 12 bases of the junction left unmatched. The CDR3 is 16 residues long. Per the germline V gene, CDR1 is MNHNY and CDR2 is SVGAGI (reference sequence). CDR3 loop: CASSSHTGTGIHTIYF. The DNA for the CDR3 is TGTGCCAGCAGTTCCCACACCGGGACAGGGATTCACACCATATATTTT.

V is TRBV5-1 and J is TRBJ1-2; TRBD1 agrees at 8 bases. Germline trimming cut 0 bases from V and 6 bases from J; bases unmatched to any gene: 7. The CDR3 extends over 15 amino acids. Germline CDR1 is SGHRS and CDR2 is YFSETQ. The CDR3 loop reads CASSLEPGQEHGYTF. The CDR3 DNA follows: TGCGCCAGCAGCTTGGAACCGGGACAGGAGCATGGCTACACCTTC.